This passage covers 14 T cell receptor beta chains from one sample sequenced in a study of T cells in Graves' hyperthyroidism and ophthalmopathy. Researchers amplified the TCR beta CDR3 regions from RNA transcripts. HTBI primers were the set used in a first-round RT-PCR of the TCR CDR3. TCRdb re-derived calls from the multiplex PCR reads in MiXCR, one entry per CDR3 protein. The sample records about 540,000 distinct CDR3 sequences, 40% to 55% being singletons. Sequencing used peripheral blood or thyroid tissue (not recorded which). The receptors stem from a woman aged 18-30 years with Graves' hyperthyroidism.

A single count supports this clonotype. V and J are TRBV2 and TRBJ2-7; TRBD1 aligns across 11 bases. The DNA end is a closer match to TRBJ2-1, so the J assignment may be wrong. Germline CDR1 and CDR2: SNHLY and FYNNEI. The CDR3 sequence is 15 residues long. CDR3 in DNA: TGTGCCAGCAACACGGGGACAGGGGGGTTCGATGAGCAGTTCTTC. Amino acids: CASNTGTGGFDEQFF.

The V call is TRBV7-2, the J call TRBJ1-3; D gene ambiguous. CDR1 SGHTA and CDR2 FQGNSA come from the germline V gene. The ends were cut back, 5 bases at V and 0 bases at J, with 14 bases in the middle. The length of the CDR3 is 16 residues. CDR3 region: CASSVPGGLSGNTIYF. Here the CDR3 DNA reads TGTGCCAGCAGCGTTCCGGGCGGTCTCTCTGGAAACACCATATATTTT.

This chain joins TRBV2 and TRBJ2-2; 11 nucleotides agree with TRBD2. Germline V gives CDR1 SNHLY, CDR2 FYNNEI. The CDR3 is made up of 16 amino acids. This chain's CDR3 is CATSSVGLADTGELFF. As DNA, the CDR3 is TGTGCTACTAGCAGTGTGGGACTAGCGGACACCGGGGAGCTGTTTTTT.

On this clonotype itself: Just one base apart from a much larger clone, this may be a read error. Since the CDR3 does not end with the conserved phenylalanine or tryptophan, this likely comes from a read error. This rearrangement joins TRBV29-1 to TRBJ2-5; 10 positions match TRBD1. The CDR3 covers 17 residues. Germline assignment: CDR1 SQVTM and CDR2 ANQGSEA. Unmatched junction bases numbered 14, after V lost 2 bases and J lost 5 bases. The CDR3 reads CSVESGAGTGAGETQYL. The CDR3 nucleotides read TGCAGCGTTGAATCGGGCGCCGGGACAGGGGCAGGGGAGACCCAGTACCTC.

The V gene is TRBV7-3, the J gene TRBJ2-7; 9 positions match TRBD2. Losses at the gene ends were 5 bases for V and 2 bases for J; bases not matched to a gene: 7. CDR1 is SGHTA, CDR2 FQGTGA, per germline. The CDR3 runs 15 residues. CDR3 sequence (DNA): TGTGCCAGCAGCGTTGCCGGGACTAGCCCCTACGAGCAGTACTTC. Its protein product is CASSVAGTSPYEQYF. The full variable domain, rest sourced from reference TRBV7-3 and TRBJ2-7, is GAGVSQTPSNKVTEKGKYVELRCDPISGHTALYWYRQSLGQGPEFLIYFQGTGAADDSGLPNDRFFAVRPEGSVSTLKIQRTERGDSAVYLCASSVAGTSPYEQYFGPGTRLTVT.

This chain connects TRBV20-1 to TRBJ1-4, with D hard to call. This CDR3 spans 14 amino acids. The V end lost 3 bases, the J end lost 4 bases, and 12 bases lay between the germline ends. CDR1 and CDR2 from the germline V gene are DFQATT and SNEGSKA (reference sequence). Here the CDR3 DNA reads TGCAGTGCTAGGTTCGGCAGCAATAATGAAAAACTGTTTTTT. Translated, it gives CSARFGSNNEKLFF.

The chain uses TRBV7-2 and TRBJ2-7; D unclear. The J call may not be correct, given that the DNA end is closer to TRBJ2-5. Germline assignment: CDR1 SGHTA and CDR2 FQGNSA. This CDR3 is built from 15 residues. As DNA, the CDR3 is TGTGCCAGCGGTTTAGGTGACGCGTACCAAGAGACCCAGTACTTC. Encoded protein: CASGLGDAYQETQYF.

This clonotype occurred many times. The CDR3 region has the DNA TGTGCCACCAGTGGGACTAGCGGATCCCCTAACTATGGCTACACCTTC. Translating it yields CATSGTSGSPNYGYTF. The chain uses TRBV24-1 and TRBJ1-2; D unclear. This CDR3 comprises 16 residues. V lost 5 bases and J 0 bases, leaving 15 bases between the germline ends. Germline CDR1 reads KGHDR; CDR2 reads SFDVKD.

About this clonotype: A much more abundant neighbour one base away suggests this may be a read error. The DNA for the CDR3 is TGTGCCATCGCGCCAAGACAGAGCTTAAACACTGAAGCTTTCTTT. Translating it yields CAIAPRQSLNTEAFF. This chain joins TRBV10-3 and TRBJ1-1; D may be TRBD1 (5 bases). Trimming took off 8 bases at V and 2 bases at J, with 18 bases between the two ends. CDR1 is ENHRY, CDR2 SYGVKD, per germline. CDR3 length: 15 amino acids.

This clonotype was picked up one time. The chain carries TRBV6-1 and TRBJ2-7, with D perhaps TRBD2 (6 bases). The CDR3 has 12 amino acids. CDR1 MNHNS and CDR2 SASEGT come from the germline V gene. V lost 7 bases to trimming and J lost 7 bases, with 14 bases between them. The CDR3: CASIPAGLEQYF. The CDR3 nucleotides are TGTGCCAGCATCCCAGCGGGCCTAGAGCAGTACTTC.

V usage is TRBV20-1 and J usage is TRBJ1-1, with D possibly TRBD1 on 6 matching bases. Deletions cut 1 base from V and 8 bases from J, with 17 bases between. The CDR3 is 14 residues long. Per the germline V gene, CDR1 is DFQATT and CDR2 is SNEGSKA (reference sequence). The CDR3 here is CSARANYGGKEAFF. In DNA form, the CDR3 reads TGCAGTGCTAGAGCTAACTACGGGGGCAAAGAAGCTTTCTTT.

There are a few counts of this clonotype. This chain links TRBV7-2 with TRBJ1-2, with D unresolved. The CDR3 sequence is 12 residues long. With 3 bases removed from V and 5 bases from J, the gap between germline ends came to 7 bases. Germline V gene lookup returns CDR1 SGHTA and CDR2 FQGNSA. The CDR3 DNA is TGTGCCAGCAGCTTTACAGTATATGGCTACACCTTC. It specifies CASSFTVYGYTF.

This clonotype was detected a few times. The chain joins TRBV19 to TRBJ1-2, with no clear D. The CDR3 sequence is 14 residues long. Germline CDR1 LNHDA, CDR2 SQIVND (reference sequence). V was pared by 2 bases and J by 4 bases, with 11 bases between. CDR3 sequence (DNA): TGTGCCAGTAGTATATCCAGCACCGGCTATGGCTACACCTTC. It is translated as CASSISSTGYGYTF.

This chain links TRBV24-1 with TRBJ2-7, with 9 nucleotides matching TRBD2. Germline V lookup: CDR1 KGHDR, CDR2 SFDVKD. This CDR3 is 15 amino acids long. V was pared by 2 bases and J by 4 bases, with 5 bases of the junction left unmatched. The CDR3 nucleotides are TGTGCCACCAGTGATTCCCTAGCGGGGAGGTACGAGCAGTACTTC. Amino acids: CATSDSLAGRYEQYF.